Below are 31 T cell receptor beta chains sequenced from a single sample in a study of identical twins. One entry per CDR3 protein, called by TCRdb with MiXCR from the 5' RACE reads. This table holds about 250,000 distinct CDR3 sequences, about 14% found once. The sample taken for sequencing was memory (CD45RO+) T cells sorted from blood. The origin of the receptors is a woman between 18 and 29 years old in good health.

This clonotype was counted between two and nine times. The chain couples TRBV5-1 to TRBJ2-3, with D possibly TRBD1 on 5 matching bases. Germline lookup yields CDR1 SGHRS and CDR2 YFSETQ. The V end lost 0 bases, the J end lost 2 bases, and 13 bases lay between the germline ends. This CDR3 is built from 16 residues. CDR3 nucleotide sequence: TGCGCCAGCAGCTTGGCATCTGGGGCTACCACAGATACGCAGTATTTT. Encoded protein: CASSLASGATTDTQYF.

This clonotype was recorded a few times. V and J are TRBV11-2 and TRBJ1-1; D is uncertain. The CDR3 extends over 14 amino acids. Germline CDR1 SGHAT, CDR2 FQNNGV. Trimming cost V 2 bases and J 0 bases, with 7 bases left between them. The CDR3 is CASSLLGLNTEAFF. The CDR3 DNA reads as TGTGCCAGCAGCTTATTAGGGTTGAACACTGAAGCTTTCTTT.

The V call is TRBV6-4, the J call TRBJ2-4, with D unresolved. Germline-derived CDR1 and CDR2 are MRHNA and SNTAGT. The length of the CDR3 is 16 residues. The V and J ends lost 2 bases and 15 bases respectively, with 26 bases between them. Here the CDR3 reads CASSDPSPLDLREGYF. DNA for the CDR3: TGTGCCAGCAGTGACCCCAGCCCCCTGGATCTCAGAGAAGGGTACTTC.

This chain links TRBV12-3 or TRBV12-4 with TRBJ2-1, with 12 bases aligning to TRBD2. Trimming cost V 4 bases and J 12 bases; bases outside gene matches: 13. CDR3 size: 16 residues. The CDR3 sequence: CASSYGHQRTSGVQFF. The DNA of the CDR3 is TGTGCCAGCAGTTACGGCCATCAGAGGACTAGCGGGGTGCAGTTCTTC.

This clonotype came up a few times. This chain uses TRBV12-3 or TRBV12-4 with TRBJ1-6; no reliable D call. The V end was cut by 8 bases, the J end by 5 bases, with 10 bases between. The CDR3 loop spans 13 amino acids. CDR3 DNA: TGTGCCAGCTTAGGAACTAATAATTCACCCCTCCACTTT. As protein: CASLGTNNSPLHF.

The chain joins TRBV6-5 to TRBJ2-3; no reliable D call. Germline CDR1 MNHEY, CDR2 SVGAGI. There are 16 residues in the CDR3. The V and J ends lost 4 bases and 0 bases respectively, with 14 bases between them. The CDR3 spells CASSSGRDGSTDTQYF. The CDR3 nucleotides are TGTGCCAGCAGTTCTGGTAGAGACGGTAGCACAGATACGCAGTATTTT.

The rearrangement joins TRBV6-5 to TRBJ2-5; the D gene is possibly TRBD2 (6 bases). CDR1 is MNHEY, CDR2 SVGAGI, per germline. Trimming took off 4 bases at V and 2 bases at J, with 14 bases between the two ends. The CDR3 has 15 amino acids. CDR3 DNA: TGTGCCAGCAGTTTTGGGAGGCTGCTTCAAGAGACCCAGTACTTC. Translation gives CASSFGRLLQETQYF.

This chain uses TRBV6-5 with TRBJ1-2, with 7 bases lining up with TRBD1. The CDR3 is 15 amino acids. Looked up from germline, CDR1 is MNHEY and CDR2 is SVGAGI. The trim removed 2 bases at V and 4 bases at J, leaving 7 bases unmatched. The CDR3 sequence is CASSYRDSEFYGYTF. CDR3 in DNA: TGTGCCAGCAGTTACAGGGACAGCGAATTCTATGGCTACACCTTC.

The CDR3 sequence is CASGLGGGTHWETQYF. CDR3 DNA sequence: TGTGCTAGTGGTTTGGGTGGCGGGACCCACTGGGAGACCCAGTACTTC. This chain joins TRBV12-5 and TRBJ2-5, with D possibly matching TRBD2 (6 bases). Germline assignment: CDR1 LGHNT and CDR2 FRNRAP. The CDR3 totals 16 residues. V lost 1 base and J lost 5, with 17 bases in between.

The rearrangement joins TRBV29-1 to TRBJ2-2, with 8 bases fitting TRBD1. Germline lookup yields CDR1 SQVTM and CDR2 ANQGSEA. CDR3 length: 15 residues. V lost 3 bases, J lost 3 bases, and 6 bases stayed unmatched. The CDR3: CSVDKGTGDTGELFF. The CDR3 bases are TGCAGCGTTGATAAGGGGACAGGTGACACCGGGGAGCTGTTTTTT.

The gene calls are TRBV15 and TRBJ2-5; D might be TRBD2 (5 bases). V gave up 4 bases and J gave up 5 bases, with 8 bases separating them. Looked up from germline, CDR1 is LNHNV and CDR2 is YYDKDF (reference sequence). This CDR3 contains 12 residues. This chain's CDR3 is CATSTAVETQYF. In nucleotides, the CDR3 is TGTGCCACCAGCACAGCGGTGGAGACCCAGTACTTC.

This clonotype has only a few counts. The chain couples TRBV6-1 to TRBJ2-7, with 7 bases that match TRBD1. Germline V lookup: CDR1 MNHNS, CDR2 SASEGT. The CDR3 consists of 12 residues. V lost 8 bases, J lost 5 bases, and 6 bases stayed unmatched. The CDR3: CASQTGLHEQYF. CDR3 in DNA: TGTGCCAGCCAGACAGGGCTCCACGAGCAGTACTTC.

This clonotype was detected ten times or more. The chain carries TRBV7-8 and TRBJ2-1; tentative D call: TRBD1 (5 bases). CDR1 and CDR2 (germline): SGHVS, FQNEAQ. The CDR3 runs 17 residues. Trimming left V 3 bases short and J 2 bases short, with 17 bases between. The chain's CDR3 is CASSFSGPGFTYNEQFF. The CDR3 DNA sequence: TGTGCCAGCAGCTTCTCGGGTCCAGGGTTCACCTACAATGAGCAGTTCTTC.

This clonotype was recorded at least ten times. The chain employs TRBV20-1 and TRBJ2-4, with 7 bases identical to TRBD1. Germline V lookup: CDR1 DFQATT, CDR2 SNEGSKA (reference sequence). Losses at the gene ends were 1 base for V and 0 bases for J; bases not matched to a gene: 9. This CDR3 has 17 amino acids. CDR3 DNA: TGCAGTGCTAGAGGACGGACAGGCGTTCTAGCCAAAAACATTCAGTACTTC. It yields the protein CSARGRTGVLAKNIQYF.

The chain is built from TRBV11-2 and TRBJ2-6; 7 bases fit TRBD2. The CDR3 totals 18 residues. The J segment lost 3 bases and the V segment lost 0 bases, leaving 8 bases of the junction unmatched. In germline, CDR1 is SGHAT, CDR2 FQNNGV. CDR3 in DNA: TGTGCCAGCAGCTTAGAGCCGGGAGGAAGCTTTGGGGCCAACGTCCTGACTTTC. The encoded protein is CASSLEPGGSFGANVLTF.

This clonotype was seen repeatedly, ten times or more. The V gene is TRBV12-3 or TRBV12-4, the J gene TRBJ2-7, with TRBD2 as a possible D gene (5 bases). The germline V and J ends were trimmed by 4 bases and 5 bases, with 18 bases remaining between them. This CDR3 contains 15 residues. Here the CDR3 reads CASSSRGYPPHEQYF. The CDR3 coding sequence is TGTGCCAGCAGTTCGCGCGGGTACCCGCCTCACGAGCAGTACTTC.

This chain connects TRBV20-1 to TRBJ2-1; D is ambiguous. The CDR3 is made up of 18 amino acids. The V end was cut by 3 bases, the J end by 0 bases, with 21 bases between. Germline V gives CDR1 DFQATT, CDR2 SNEGSKA (reference sequence). The CDR3 sequence is CSARRDHKTRSSYNEQFF. The CDR3 coding sequence is TGCAGTGCTAGGAGAGATCATAAAACTCGAAGCTCCTACAATGAGCAGTTCTTC.

The chain recombines TRBV9 with TRBJ1-2; D may be TRBD1 (5 bases). The germline V gene encodes CDR1 SGDLS and CDR2 YYNGEE. The CDR3 extends over 13 amino acids. V shed 6 bases and J shed 8 bases, with 17 bases lying between them. The chain's CDR3 is CASTLNEGLGYTF. CDR3 DNA: TGTGCCAGCACCCTCAATGAGGGGCTAGGCTACACCTTC. Combining the CDR3 with reference TRBV9 and TRBJ1-2 gives the whole variable domain DSGVTQTPKHLITATGQRVTLRCSPRSGDLSVYWYQQSLDQGLQFLIQYYNGEERAKGNILERFSAQQFPDLHSELNLSSLELGDSALYFCASTLNEGLGYTFGSGTRLTVV.

This clonotype has a handful of counts. This chain connects TRBV10-3 to TRBJ2-7; possibly TRBD1 for D (6 bases). The V end was cut by 0 bases, the J end by 5 bases, with 17 bases between. Germline V gene lookup returns CDR1 ENHRY and CDR2 SYGVKD. The CDR3 is made up of 16 amino acids. The CDR3 is CAISESQGIAGDEQYF. The DNA for the CDR3 is TGTGCCATCAGTGAGTCCCAGGGGATAGCCGGGGACGAGCAGTACTTC.

This clonotype turned up a few times. The gene calls are TRBV11-2 and TRBJ1-2, with 8 nucleotides matching TRBD1. CDR1 is SGHAT and CDR2 is FQNNGV in the germline V gene. CDR3 length: 17 residues. V trimming: 4 bases; J trimming: 0 bases; junction bases outside the gene matches: 10. In DNA form, the CDR3 reads TGTGCCAGCAGCTCGCTAGACAGGGGCATTGCTAACTATGGCTACACCTTC. Amino acid sequence: CASSSLDRGIANYGYTF. Filled out from reference TRBV11-2 and TRBJ1-2, the complete variable domain reads EAGVAQSPRYKIIEKRQSVAFWCNPISGHATLYWYQQILGQGPKLLIQFQNNGVVDDSQLPKDRFSAERLKGVDSTLKIQPAKLEDSAVYLCASSSLDRGIANYGYTFGSGTRLTVV.

This clonotype was detected only a few times. The chain has TRBV10-3 and TRBJ1-1, with D possibly being TRBD1 (5 bases). Per germline, CDR1 ENHRY and CDR2 SYGVKD. V was trimmed by 2 bases and J by 4 bases, leaving 11 bases between them. The CDR3 totals 14 residues. The CDR3 here is CAISEVGGVTEAFF. In DNA form, the CDR3 reads TGTGCCATCAGTGAGGTGGGGGGGGTCACTGAAGCTTTCTTT.

The chain combines TRBV7-2 with TRBJ2-3, with 7 bases identical to TRBD1. After removal of 3 bases from V and 3 bases from J, the junction contained 6 bases not matched to a gene. From germline, CDR1 is SGHTA and CDR2 FQGNSA. The CDR3 runs to 15 residues. CDR3: CASSFGNRGTDTQYF. CDR3 nucleotide sequence: TGTGCCAGCAGCTTCGGCAACAGGGGAACAGATACGCAGTATTTT.

This chain joins TRBV5-7 and TRBJ2-1; no clear D. TRBV5-7 is an ORF; its function is uncertain. This CDR3 comprises 10 residues. V shed 4 bases and J shed 10 bases, with 6 bases lying between them. The CDR3: CASSPPEQFF. The CDR3 DNA sequence: TGTGCCAGCAGCCCACCCGAGCAGTTCTTC.

In this sample, this clonotype turned up a few times. The CDR3 bases are TGCAGTGCTAGAAACTACTCCTACGAGCAGTACTTC. The encoded protein is CSARNYSYEQYF. The rearrangement uses TRBV20-1 and TRBJ2-7; D not certain. Germline lookup yields CDR1 DFQATT and CDR2 SNEGSKA (reference sequence). V was clipped by 2 bases and J by 0 bases, with 5 bases between them. This CDR3 has 12 residues.

This clonotype showed up many times. V gene TRBV6-5 combines with J gene TRBJ1-1; the D is unclear. The V end was cut by 6 bases, the J end by 1 base, with 3 bases between. The germline V gene has CDR1 MNHEY and CDR2 SVGAGI. The CDR3 is 11 residues long. The CDR3 DNA sequence: TGTGCCAGCAGGTGGAACACTGAAGCTTTCTTT. Residues: CASRWNTEAFF.

The chain recombines TRBV12-3 or TRBV12-4 with TRBJ2-7, with 7 bases that match TRBD2. This CDR3 spans 14 amino acids. J lost 4 bases, V lost 0 bases, and 3 bases had no gene match. The CDR3 nucleotides read TGTGCCAGCAGTTTAGCGGGAGGGCCTTACGAGCAGTACTTC. Translating gives CASSLAGGPYEQYF.

This clonotype was picked up a small number of times. The rearrangement uses TRBV25-1 and TRBJ2-2, with D perhaps assigned TRBD1 or TRBD2 (6 bases each). V was trimmed by 2 bases and J by 7 bases, leaving 17 bases between them. The CDR3 runs to 16 residues. The V gene's germline CDR1 is MGHDK and CDR2 SYGVNS. The CDR3 spells CASSEEGRGQGGELFF. The CDR3, as DNA: TGTGCCAGCAGTGAAGAGGGCCGGGGGCAGGGCGGGGAGCTGTTTTTT.

This clonotype was seen ten or more times. The V gene is TRBV12-3 or TRBV12-4, the J gene TRBJ1-6; 8 bases map to TRBD1. This CDR3 region has 14 residues. The V and J ends lost 6 bases and 8 bases, in that order; junction bases with no gene match: 6. As DNA, the CDR3 is TGTGCCAGCAGCCTGACAGGGGTTGATTCACCCCTCCACTTT. Its protein product is CASSLTGVDSPLHF.

V usage is TRBV7-2 and J usage is TRBJ2-7; D uncertain. V lost 5 bases to trimming and J lost 2 bases, with 16 bases between them. This CDR3 has 15 amino acids. Germline V CDR1 and CDR2: SGHTA, FQGNSA. This CDR3 reads CASSPTAVGAYEQYF. The CDR3 DNA reads as TGTGCCAGCAGCCCAACGGCAGTTGGGGCCTACGAGCAGTACTTC.

This clonotype was counted only a few times. The rearrangement joins TRBV9 to TRBJ2-3; TRBD2 agrees at 7 bases. The CDR3 is 17 amino acids. V was pared by 0 bases and J by 2 bases, with 9 bases of the junction left unmatched. Germline CDR1 reads SGDLS; CDR2 reads YYNGEE. DNA of the CDR3: TGTGCCAGCAGCGTAGAGGCCGGGGGGTTATACACAGATACGCAGTATTTT. Protein product: CASSVEAGGLYTDTQYF.

This clonotype was recorded at least ten times. The chain recombines TRBV6-5 with TRBJ2-1, with a tentative D call TRBD2 (5 bases). V was trimmed by 2 bases and J by 9 bases, leaving 11 bases between them. Germline V gives CDR1 MNHEY, CDR2 SVGAGI. The CDR3 totals 13 residues. CDR3 DNA: TGTGCCAGCAGTTACGGGAGAGGGCCTGAGCAGTTCTTC. This sequence encodes CASSYGRGPEQFF.